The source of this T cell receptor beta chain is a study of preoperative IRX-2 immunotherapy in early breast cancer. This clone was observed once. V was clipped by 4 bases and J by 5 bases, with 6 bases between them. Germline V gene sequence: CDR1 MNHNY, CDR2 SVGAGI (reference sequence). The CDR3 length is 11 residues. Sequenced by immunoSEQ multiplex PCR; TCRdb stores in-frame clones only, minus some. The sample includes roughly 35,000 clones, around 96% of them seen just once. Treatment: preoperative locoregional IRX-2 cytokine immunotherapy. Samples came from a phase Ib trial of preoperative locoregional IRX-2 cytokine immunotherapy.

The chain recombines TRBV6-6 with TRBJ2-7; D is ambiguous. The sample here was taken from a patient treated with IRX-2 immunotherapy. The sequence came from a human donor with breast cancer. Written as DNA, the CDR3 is TGTGCCAGCAGTTTTGGGAACGAGCAGTACTTC. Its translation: CASSFGNEQYF.